This is a list of T cell receptor beta chains from one sample in a study of T cell responses to AZD1222 COVID-19 vaccine. Sequencing used immunoSEQ multiplex PCR; TCRdb keeps in-frame clones, though not all of them. Here the sample spans 150,000 to 200,000 clones, around 90% being singletons. The material was peripheral blood, obtained 28 days after the second AZD1222 dose. All receptors come from an adult who received the AZD1222 COVID-19 vaccine. The CDR3 runs from the conserved cysteine through the conserved F or W. A D gene is named only where the DNA matches it firmly. Size values are once, few and many counts, or a class for expanded clones, and some rows have none.

J gene | clone size | D gene | V gene | CDR3 protein | CDR3 DNA
TRBJ1-1 | NA | TRBD1 | TRBV27 | CATPARQGGNTEAFF | TGTGCCACCCCTGCCCGACAGGGGGGGAACACTGAAGCTTTCTTT
TRBJ2-1 | NA | NA | TRBV7-3 | CASSLGDTVSNEQFF | TGTGCCAGCAGCCTTGGGGACACGGTTAGCAATGAGCAGTTCTTC
TRBJ1-4 | once | NA | TRBV7-8 | CASNQQGFEEKLFF | TGTGCCAGCAACCAACAGGGATTTGAAGAAAAACTGTTTTTT
TRBJ2-2 | NA | TRBD1 | TRBV24-1 | CATSANRGMGTGELFF | TGTGCCACCAGCGCTAACAGGGGAATGGGCACCGGGGAGCTGTTTTTT
TRBJ2-1 | NA | TRBD2 | TRBV30 | CAWSEIAGFRYNEQFF | TGTGCCTGGAGTGAGATAGCGGGGTTTCGCTACAATGAGCAGTTCTTC
TRBJ2-7 | once | NA | TRBV7-8 | CASSRQSSYEQYF | TGTGCCAGCAGCCGGCAGAGCTCCTACGAGCAGTACTTC
TRBJ2-7 | NA | TRBD1 | TRBV6-2/TRBV6-3 | CASSYRGQPYEQYF | TGTGCCAGCAGTTATAGGGGACAGCCTTACGAGCAGTACTTC
TRBJ2-7 | medium-sized | TRBD2 | TRBV4-3 | CASSQDLQAGADEQYF | TGCGCCAGCAGCCAAGATCTACAAGCGGGAGCCGACGAGCAGTACTTC
TRBJ1-1 | NA | NA | TRBV2 | CASIQRLQGINTEAFF | TGTGCCAGCATCCAACGCCTGCAGGGGATAAACACTGAAGCTTTCTTT
TRBJ1-5 | NA | NA | TRBV24-1 | CATSDPRERSNQPQHF | TGTGCCACCAGTGACCCCAGAGAGAGGAGCAATCAGCCCCAGCATTTT
TRBJ1-1 | NA | NA | TRBV18 | CASSPAKLAEAFF | TGTGCCAGCTCACCGGCCAAACTCGCTGAAGCTTTCTTT
TRBJ1-1 | NA | NA | TRBV9 | CASSGRVGTEAFF | TGTGCCAGCAGCGGTAGGGTTGGGACTGAAGCTTTCTTT
TRBJ1-5 | NA | TRBD1 | TRBV5-1 | CASSGTGDRNQPQHF | TGCGCCAGCAGTGGGACAGGGGACCGCAATCAGCCCCAGCATTTT
TRBJ2-7 | NA | TRBD1 | TRBV11-1 | CASSSDRVEQYF | TGTGCCAGCAGCTCGGACAGGGTCGAGCAGTACTTC
TRBJ2-3 | NA | NA | TRBV5-1 | CASSPGIGQWDTDTQYF | TGCGCCAGCAGCCCAGGGATAGGCCAGTGGGACACAGATACGCAGTATTTT
TRBJ2-2 | NA | NA | TRBV19 | CASSTRGTGELFF | TGTGCCAGTAGTACCCGGGGCACCGGGGAGCTGTTTTTT
TRBJ1-2 | once | NA | TRBV27 | CASSPQGHGYTF | TGTGCCAGCAGTCCACAGGGACATGGCTACACCTTC
TRBJ2-1 | once | TRBD2 | TRBV7-7 | CASSLAGAHEQFF | TGTGCTAGCAGCTTAGCGGGGGCCCATGAGCAGTTCTTC
TRBJ1-5 | NA | NA | TRBV19 | CASSVEGNNQPQHF | TGTGCCAGTAGTGTAGAGGGGAACAATCAGCCCCAGCATTTT
TRBJ1-1 | once | TRBD1 | TRBV30 | CAWIPRGPTEAFF | TGTGCCTGGATCCCCAGGGGGCCCACTGAAGCTTTCTTT
TRBJ1-5 | NA | NA | TRBV7-9 | CASSLGVNQPQHF | TGTGCCAGCAGCTTAGGAGTAAATCAGCCCCAGCATTTT
TRBJ2-3 | NA | TRBD2 | TRBV2 | CASSDYGRATDTQYF | TGTGCCAGCAGTGACTACGGGAGGGCCACAGATACGCAGTATTTT
TRBJ1-3 | NA | TRBD1 | TRBV4-3 | CASSQDLTGDGNTIYF | TGCGCCAGCAGCCAAGATCTGACAGGGGACGGAAACACCATATATTTT
TRBJ1-5 | NA | NA | TRBV19 | CASSMDRLSNQPQHF | TGTGCCAGTAGTATGGATAGGTTAAGCAATCAGCCCCAGCATTTT
TRBJ1-1 | NA | TRBD1 | TRBV14 | CASSQRRTGGTEAFF | TGTGCCAGCAGCCAGAGGAGGACAGGGGGCACTGAAGCTTTCTTT
TRBJ1-4 | NA | NA | TRBV11-2 | CASSLGGGEKLFF | TGTGCCAGCAGCTTAGGAGGGGGTGAAAAACTGTTTTTT
TRBJ2-7 | few | NA | TRBV30 | CAWSEKGGYEQYF | TGTGCCTGGAGTGAAAAAGGGGGCTACGAGCAGTACTTC
TRBJ1-5 | NA | TRBD1 | TRBV30 | CAWSAGQGGQPQHF | TGTGCCTGGAGTGCAGGACAGGGAGGTCAGCCCCAGCATTTT
TRBJ1-2 | few | NA | TRBV5-6 | CASSLIGGRSYGYTF | TGTGCCAGCAGCTTGATCGGGGGAAGGTCCTATGGCTACACCTTC
TRBJ2-2 | NA | NA | TRBV6-2/TRBV6-3 | CASSPTFNTGELFF | TGTGCCAGCAGCCCAACCTTTAACACCGGGGAGCTGTTTTTT
TRBJ1-2 | NA | NA | TRBV6-5 | CASSYSGADYTF | TGTGCCAGCAGTTACTCTGGGGCGGACTACACCTTC
TRBJ1-1 | NA | NA | TRBV15 | CATSRGATEAFF | TGTGCCACCAGCAGAGGAGCTACCGAAGCTTTCTTT
TRBJ2-4 | NA | NA | TRBV12-5 | CASAGSGRNIQYF | TGTGCTAGTGCCGGCTCGGGCAGGAACATTCAGTACTTC
TRBJ1-2 | NA | NA | TRBV19 | CASSGPLKLGGYTF | TGTGCCAGTAGTGGTCCCCTCAAACTTGGTGGCTACACCTTC
TRBJ1-2 | NA | NA | TRBV11-1 | CASSSTFDTYGYTF | TGTGCCAGCAGCTCGACATTCGACACCTATGGCTACACCTTC
TRBJ2-7 | few | TRBD1 | TRBV5-4 | CASTLGTGVPYEQYF | TGTGCCAGCACCTTGGGGACAGGGGTCCCCTACGAGCAGTACTTC
TRBJ1-1 | NA | TRBD1 | TRBV2 | CASSVIHQGAGNTEAFF | TGTGCCAGCAGTGTAATCCACCAGGGGGCAGGTAACACTGAAGCTTTCTTT
TRBJ1-2 | NA | NA | TRBV6-5 | CASIPPPGGYTF | TGTGCCAGCATCCCACCTCCCGGTGGCTACACCTTC
TRBJ2-5 | NA | NA | TRBV9 | CASSAVPRPEETQYF | TGTGCCAGCAGCGCGGTGCCCCGCCCGGAAGAGACCCAGTACTTC
TRBJ2-3 | NA | TRBD1 | TRBV27 | CASTGGQGARDTQYF | TGTGCCAGCACCGGGGGACAGGGGGCGAGAGATACGCAGTATTTT
TRBJ1-2 | once | TRBD1 | TRBV5-1 | CASSVNRGGNYGYTF | TGCGCCAGCAGCGTTAACAGGGGAGGTAACTATGGCTACACCTTC
TRBJ1-2 | NA | NA | TRBV2 | CASSERNSYYGYTF | TGTGCCAGCAGTGAAAGGAACAGCTACTATGGCTACACCTTC
TRBJ1-2 | once | NA | TRBV4-1 | CASSQPPGPKSWGYTF | TGCGCCAGCAGCCAACCGCCGGGTCCCAAATCGTGGGGCTACACCTTC
TRBJ1-4 | NA | NA | TRBV19 | CASSIEGTNEKLFF | TGTGCCAGTAGTATAGAGGGGACTAATGAAAAACTGTTTTTT
TRBJ2-7 | NA | NA | TRBV5-6 | CASSGSQAAYEQYF | TGTGCCAGCAGTGGATCACAGGCGGCCTACGAGCAGTACTTC
TRBJ2-7 | NA | NA | TRBV3-1/TRBV3-2 | CASSRRSGGYEQYF | TGTGCCAGCAGCCGAAGGTCGGGCGGTTACGAGCAGTACTTC
TRBJ2-1 | NA | TRBD2 | TRBV30 | CAWSVASGRIYNEQFF | TGTGCCTGGAGTGTGGCTAGCGGGAGGATCTACAATGAGCAGTTCTTC
TRBJ2-3 | NA | TRBD2 | TRBV27 | CASSPGTSGRRDTQYF | TGTGCCAGCAGTCCCGGGACTAGCGGGAGGCGAGATACGCAGTATTTT